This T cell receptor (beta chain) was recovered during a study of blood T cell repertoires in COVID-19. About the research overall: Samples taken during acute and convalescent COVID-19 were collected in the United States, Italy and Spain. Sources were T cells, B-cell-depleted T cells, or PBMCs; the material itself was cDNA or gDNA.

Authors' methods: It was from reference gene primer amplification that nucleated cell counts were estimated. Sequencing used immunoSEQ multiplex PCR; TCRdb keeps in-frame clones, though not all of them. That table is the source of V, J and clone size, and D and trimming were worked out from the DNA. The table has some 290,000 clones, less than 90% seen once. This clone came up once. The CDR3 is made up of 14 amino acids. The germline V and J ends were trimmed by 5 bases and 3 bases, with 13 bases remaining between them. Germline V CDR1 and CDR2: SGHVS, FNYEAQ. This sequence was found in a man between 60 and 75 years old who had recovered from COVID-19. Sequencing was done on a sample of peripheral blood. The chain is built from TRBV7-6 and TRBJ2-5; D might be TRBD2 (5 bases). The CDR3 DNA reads TGTGCCAGCAGCCCGGGGAGAAGGGAAGAGACCCAGTACTTC. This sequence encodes CASSPGRREETQYF.